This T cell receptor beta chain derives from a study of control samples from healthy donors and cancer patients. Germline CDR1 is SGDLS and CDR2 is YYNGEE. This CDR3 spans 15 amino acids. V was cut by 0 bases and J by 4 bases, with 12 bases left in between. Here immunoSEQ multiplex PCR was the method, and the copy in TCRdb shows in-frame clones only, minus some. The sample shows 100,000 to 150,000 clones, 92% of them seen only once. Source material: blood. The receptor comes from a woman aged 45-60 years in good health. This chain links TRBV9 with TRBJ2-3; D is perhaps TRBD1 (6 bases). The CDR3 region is CASSVGSGVADTQYF. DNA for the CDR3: TGTGCCAGCAGCGTAGGGTCAGGGGTCGCAGATACGCAGTATTTT. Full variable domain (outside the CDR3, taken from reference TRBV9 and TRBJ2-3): DSGVTQTPKHLITATGQRVTLRCSPRSGDLSVYWYQQSLDQGLQFLIQYYNGEERAKGNILERFSAQQFPDLHSELNLSSLELGDSALYFCASSVGSGVADTQYFGPGTRLTVL.